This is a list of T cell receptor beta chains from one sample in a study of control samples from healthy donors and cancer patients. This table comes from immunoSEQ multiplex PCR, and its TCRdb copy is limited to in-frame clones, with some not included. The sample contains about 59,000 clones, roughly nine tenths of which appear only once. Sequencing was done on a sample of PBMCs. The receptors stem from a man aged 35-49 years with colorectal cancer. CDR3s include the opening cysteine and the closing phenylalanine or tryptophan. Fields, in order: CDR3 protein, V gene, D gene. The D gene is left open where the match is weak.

cdr3_aa: CASSVSETQYF
v_call: TRBV2
d_call: -

cdr3_aa: CASSFTGNTIYF
v_call: TRBV7-2
d_call: -

cdr3_aa: CASSFGGGSYNEQFF
v_call: TRBV5-4
d_call: TRBD2

cdr3_aa: CASSDSEAQYF
v_call: TRBV6-4
d_call: -

cdr3_aa: CASSSRFLASQETQYF
v_call: TRBV5-1
d_call: -

cdr3_aa: CSTRDRGPGNTIYF
v_call: TRBV29-1
d_call: TRBD1

cdr3_aa: CASSLGVAQYF
v_call: TRBV12-3/TRBV12-4
d_call: -

cdr3_aa: CASSPGTGYSEQFF
v_call: TRBV5-1
d_call: TRBD1

cdr3_aa: CASSLNRVETQYF
v_call: TRBV7-6
d_call: -

cdr3_aa: CASRTYEQYF
v_call: TRBV2
d_call: -

cdr3_aa: CASSVAIGRGGYTF
v_call: TRBV9
d_call: -

cdr3_aa: CASLTSGGAYEQYF
v_call: TRBV28
d_call: TRBD2

cdr3_aa: CASSEDGQLYNEQFF
v_call: TRBV2
d_call: -

cdr3_aa: CASSLAGAYMGYTF
v_call: TRBV7-2
d_call: -

cdr3_aa: CASPTGERGPYNEQFF
v_call: TRBV19
d_call: TRBD2

cdr3_aa: CASSYKRDFYGYTF
v_call: TRBV6-5
d_call: -

cdr3_aa: CASSFGTGLQAPLHF
v_call: TRBV7-2
d_call: TRBD1

cdr3_aa: CASSLLGGTEAFF
v_call: TRBV12-3/TRBV12-4
d_call: -

cdr3_aa: CASMGEVSGNTIYF
v_call: TRBV2
d_call: -

cdr3_aa: CASTLGASTDTQYF
v_call: TRBV6-5
d_call: -

cdr3_aa: CASRDRSTDTQYF
v_call: TRBV7-2
d_call: TRBD1

cdr3_aa: CSVDLSTDTQYF
v_call: TRBV29-1
d_call: -

cdr3_aa: CASSLTSGAETQYF
v_call: TRBV7-9
d_call: TRBD2

cdr3_aa: CASSPVNTEAFF
v_call: TRBV11-3
d_call: -

cdr3_aa: CASSYARDIPAFF
v_call: TRBV6-6
d_call: -

cdr3_aa: CASSLRQGARTEAFF
v_call: TRBV5-1
d_call: TRBD1

cdr3_aa: CASTAGGWTEAFF
v_call: TRBV12-3/TRBV12-4
d_call: TRBD1

cdr3_aa: CAWSVQFSAAWETQYF
v_call: TRBV30
d_call: -

cdr3_aa: CASSFSGNEQFF
v_call: TRBV3-1/TRBV3-2
d_call: -

cdr3_aa: CASSVLGNTEAFF
v_call: TRBV2
d_call: -

cdr3_aa: CASSVGQGANEKLFF
v_call: TRBV18
d_call: TRBD1

cdr3_aa: CASSQGPRGGAGELFF
v_call: TRBV3-1/TRBV3-2
d_call: -

cdr3_aa: CASRKAVYNEQFF
v_call: TRBV12-3/TRBV12-4
d_call: -

cdr3_aa: CASSQDMTGGMNTEAFF
v_call: TRBV3-1/TRBV3-2
d_call: TRBD1

cdr3_aa: CASSQKRLGNTEAFF
v_call: TRBV6-5
d_call: -

cdr3_aa: CASSLRTGGTGNTIYF
v_call: TRBV7-2
d_call: TRBD1

cdr3_aa: CASSLQGQSNTEAFF
v_call: TRBV11-3
d_call: -

cdr3_aa: CASSLASGATQETQYF
v_call: TRBV7-2
d_call: -

cdr3_aa: CASSPRQGYEQYF
v_call: TRBV7-9
d_call: TRBD1

cdr3_aa: CASSLRRNTEAFF
v_call: TRBV27
d_call: -

cdr3_aa: CASSPWDRSNEKLFF
v_call: TRBV14
d_call: TRBD1

cdr3_aa: CASSSYTTGTGVSGYTF
v_call: TRBV27
d_call: TRBD1

cdr3_aa: CASSLGLAGANEQFF
v_call: TRBV5-1
d_call: TRBD2

cdr3_aa: CASSWDRGDEQFF
v_call: TRBV19
d_call: TRBD1

cdr3_aa: CASSVEGGTYNEQFF
v_call: TRBV9
d_call: -

cdr3_aa: CASSRAGSTNEKLFF
v_call: TRBV14
d_call: -

cdr3_aa: CASGLGTSGGDTQYF
v_call: TRBV12-5
d_call: TRBD2

cdr3_aa: CASSLEGGWETQYF
v_call: TRBV11-3
d_call: -

cdr3_aa: CSAVTGTGFEKLFF
v_call: TRBV29-1
d_call: TRBD1

cdr3_aa: CASSQVRNEKLFF
v_call: TRBV4-1
d_call: -

cdr3_aa: CASKEGPSYNEQFF
v_call: TRBV6-4
d_call: -

cdr3_aa: CASSERGGNSPLHF
v_call: TRBV6-1
d_call: -

cdr3_aa: CASSYGVDRNQPQHF
v_call: TRBV6-6
d_call: -

cdr3_aa: CASSPLLTGTNTEAFF
v_call: TRBV18
d_call: TRBD1